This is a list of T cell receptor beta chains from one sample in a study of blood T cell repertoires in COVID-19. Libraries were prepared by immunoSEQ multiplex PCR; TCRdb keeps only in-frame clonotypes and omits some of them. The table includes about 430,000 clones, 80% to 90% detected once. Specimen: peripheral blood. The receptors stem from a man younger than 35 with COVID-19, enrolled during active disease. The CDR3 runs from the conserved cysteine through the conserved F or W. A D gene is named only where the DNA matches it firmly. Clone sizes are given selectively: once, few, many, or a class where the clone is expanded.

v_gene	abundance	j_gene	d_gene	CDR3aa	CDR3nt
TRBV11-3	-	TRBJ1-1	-	CASSPRTGRVGEAFF	TGTGCCAGCAGCCCGAGAACAGGGCGGGTGGGTGAAGCTTTCTTT
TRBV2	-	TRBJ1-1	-	CASTNRVGYTEAFF	TGTGCCAGCACCAACAGGGTCGGCTACACTGAAGCTTTCTTT
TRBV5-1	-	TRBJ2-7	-	CASSRTGLTYEQYF	TGCGCCAGCAGCAGAACCGGGTTAACCTACGAGCAGTACTTC
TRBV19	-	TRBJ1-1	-	CASTPGGGNTEAFF	TGTGCCAGTACCCCCGGCGGGGGGAACACTGAAGCTTTCTTT
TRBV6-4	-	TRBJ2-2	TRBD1	CASSDSWTGSPGELFF	TGTGCCAGCAGTGACTCCTGGACAGGGTCCCCCGGGGAGCTGTTTTTT
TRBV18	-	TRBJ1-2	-	CASSAGTVDYGYTF	TGTGCCAGCTCAGCGGGAACAGTAGACTATGGCTACACCTTC
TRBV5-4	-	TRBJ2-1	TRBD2	CASSLMREANYNEQFF	TGTGCCAGCAGCTTGATGCGGGAGGCAAACTACAATGAGCAGTTCTTC
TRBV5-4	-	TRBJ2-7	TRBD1	CASSVGQGVYYEQYF	TGTGCCAGCAGCGTAGGACAGGGAGTTTACTACGAGCAGTACTTC
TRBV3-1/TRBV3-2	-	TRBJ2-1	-	CASSYSGSYNEQFF	TGTGCCAGCAGCTACTCAGGCTCCTACAATGAGCAGTTCTTC
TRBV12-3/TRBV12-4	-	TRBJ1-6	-	CASSAGRGTPLHF	TGTGCCAGCAGTGCCGGGAGGGGCACACCCCTCCACTTT
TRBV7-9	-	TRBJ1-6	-	CASSLAYGNSPLHF	TGTGCCAGCAGCTTAGCGTACGGTAATTCACCCCTCCACTTT
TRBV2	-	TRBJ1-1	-	CASGGQGNTEAFF	TGTGCCAGCGGGGGCCAGGGGAACACTGAAGCTTTCTTT
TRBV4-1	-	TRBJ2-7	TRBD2	CASSVQGTSGSAEQYF	TGCGCCAGCAGCGTACAAGGGACTAGCGGGAGTGCCGAGCAGTACTTC
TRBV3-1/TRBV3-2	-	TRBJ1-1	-	CASSQAQGNAATEAFF	TGTGCCAGCAGCCAAGCACAGGGAAATGCCGCCACTGAAGCTTTCTTT
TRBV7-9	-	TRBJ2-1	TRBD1	CASSDGTGYRIEQFF	TGTGCCAGCAGCGACGGGACAGGGTACCGAATTGAGCAGTTCTTC
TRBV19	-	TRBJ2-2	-	CASKVGANTGELFF	TGTGCCAGTAAAGTGGGAGCGAACACCGGGGAGCTGTTTTTT
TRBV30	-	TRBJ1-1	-	CAWSARGGVTEAFF	TGTGCCTGGAGTGCCCGCGGGGGAGTCACTGAAGCTTTCTTT
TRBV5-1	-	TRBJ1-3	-	CASSSTGSGNTIYF	TGCGCCAGCAGCTCCACAGGGTCTGGAAACACCATATATTTT
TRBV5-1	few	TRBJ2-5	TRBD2	CASSLLLAGEQETQYF	TGCGCCAGCAGCCTACTACTAGCGGGGGAACAAGAGACCCAGTACTTC
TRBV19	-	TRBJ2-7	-	CASSAPQGRSSYEQYF	TGTGCCAGTAGTGCACCCCAGGGCCGGAGCTCCTACGAGCAGTACTTC
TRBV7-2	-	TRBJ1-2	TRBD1	CASSVPGQIMGGYGYTF	TGTGCCAGCAGCGTACCGGGACAGATTATGGGGGGCTATGGCTACACCTTC
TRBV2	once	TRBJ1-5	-	CASRVSTGQPQHF	TGTGCCAGCAGGGTCTCCACTGGTCAGCCCCAGCATTTT